This passage covers 23 T cell receptor beta chains from one sample sequenced in a study of blood T cells in healthy people across ages. A second PCR of about 7 to 12 cycles used a sample-barcoded 5' primer and a J-beta primer mix. TCRdb recomputed calls from the 5' RACE reads with MiXCR, one row per CDR3 protein. The top ten clones hold approximately 11% of a sample with under 2 million distinct CDR3 sequences, about 35% of them seen once. Material for sequencing was blood. These TCRs come from a woman in her thirties in good health.

This clonotype has more than one count but fewer than ten. The V gene is TRBV28, the J gene TRBJ2-1; D possibly corresponds to TRBD1 (5 bases). The CDR3 length is 16 residues. Trimming stripped 4 bases from V and 0 bases from J, with 13 bases between. From germline, CDR1 is MDHEN and CDR2 SYDVKM. The CDR3 is CASSWATGFSYNEQFF. The CDR3, as DNA: TGTGCCAGCAGTTGGGCCACAGGATTCTCCTACAATGAGCAGTTCTTC.

V and J are TRBV5-1 and TRBJ2-3; 9 bases fit TRBD2. Germline V lookup: CDR1 SGHRS, CDR2 YFSETQ. The CDR3 consists of 20 residues. The J segment lost 0 bases and the V segment lost 2 bases, leaving 16 bases of the junction unmatched. CDR3 sequence reads: CASSFRISSGNRQSTDTQYF. In DNA, the CDR3 is TGCGCCAGCAGCTTTCGTATCTCTAGCGGGAATCGTCAGAGCACAGATACGCAGTATTTT.

This clonotype was detected a few times. The chain employs TRBV2 and TRBJ1-1, with D tentatively TRBD1 (5 bases). V lost 7 bases, J lost 1 base, and 10 bases lay in between. The germline V gene encodes CDR1 SNHLY and CDR2 FYNNEI. CDR3 size: 13 residues. CDR3 DNA sequence: TGTGCCAGCAACGGGAGGGGGAACACTGAAGCTTTCTTT. This sequence encodes CASNGRGNTEAFF.

Only one count was recorded for this clonotype. This chain links TRBV3-1 with TRBJ2-7; D gene ambiguous. The CDR3 runs to 14 residues. Trimming took off 1 base at V and 0 bases at J, with 7 bases between the two ends. The V gene's germline CDR1 is LGHDT and CDR2 YNNKEL (reference sequence). CDR3 region: CASSQGPPSYEQYF. Here the CDR3 DNA reads TGTGCCAGCAGCCAAGGTCCTCCCTCCTACGAGCAGTACTTC.

This clonotype occurred a few times. This rearrangement joins TRBV7-9 to TRBJ2-6, with D possibly matching TRBD2 (6 bases). The germline gives CDR1 SEHNR, CDR2 FQNEAQ (reference sequence). V lost 5 bases to trimming and J lost 1 base, with 15 bases between them. CDR3 length: 17 amino acids. Written as DNA, the CDR3 is TGTGCCAGCAGCCCGACCGGGGGACCTTCTGGGGCCAACGTCCTGACTTTC. Amino acids: CASSPTGGPSGANVLTF.

The chain couples TRBV30 to TRBJ2-1; 16 bases are shared with TRBD2. V shed 3 bases, J shed 1 base, and the junction held 3 bases outside the gene matches. Germline CDR1 is GTSNPN and CDR2 is SVGIG (reference sequence). The CDR3 extends over 17 amino acids. The DNA of the CDR3 is TGTGCCTGGAGGGGACTAGCGGGAGGGAGGTCCTACAATGAGCAGTTCTTC. Its translation is CAWRGLAGGRSYNEQFF.

This clonotype is a singleton in its sample. A junction boundary mismatches the germline segment, possibly from a read error. The rearrangement links TRBV7-6 to TRBJ2-5; TRBD2 aligns across 10 bases. Germline CDR1 is SGHVS and CDR2 is FNYEAQ. CDR3 size: 17 residues. CDR3 in amino acids: CAGSLVPSGSGGETQYF. The CDR3 DNA reads as TGTGCCGGCAGCTTAGTGCCTAGCGGGAGTGGAGGGGAGACCCAGTACTTC. Complete variable domain (other parts from reference TRBV7-6 and TRBJ2-5): GAGVSQSPRYKVTKRGQDVALRCDPISGHVSLYWYRQALGQGPEFLTYFNYEAQQDKSGLPNDRFSAERPEGSISTLTIQRTEQRDSAMYRCAGSLVPSGSGGETQYFGPGTRLLVL.

This clonotype was seen ten or more times. This chain uses TRBV7-4 with TRBJ2-7, with 9 bases identical to TRBD2. V trimming: 11 bases; J trimming: 4 bases; junction bases outside the gene matches: 9. The CDR3 runs to 13 residues. CDR1 and CDR2 (germline): SGHVT, SQSDAQ. The CDR3: CAATSGHLYEQYF. The CDR3 DNA reads as TGTGCCGCGACTAGCGGACATCTTTACGAGCAGTACTTC.

This clonotype has just a few counts. This sequence joins TRBV5-1 and TRBJ2-1, with 8 positions matching TRBD2. The CDR3 is 16 residues long. V lost 3 bases, J lost 7 bases, and 12 bases stayed unmatched. Looked up from germline, CDR1 is SGHRS and CDR2 is YFSETQ. In nucleotides, the CDR3 is TGCGCCAGCAGCTCGACAATACGGGGGGGCGGGAATGAGCAGTTCTTC. Its protein product is CASSSTIRGGGNEQFF.

Concerning this clonotype: Sequence at one end of the junction differs from germline and may be a read error. The J gene is TRBJ1-1, the V gene TRBV7-1, with 8 bases that match TRBD1. TRBV7-1 is known as an ORF, though its function is uncertain. The CDR3 consists of 10 residues. The CDR3 here is CASERGGTGF. As DNA, the CDR3 is TGTGCCAGCGAAAGGGGTGGGACAGGATTT.

This clonotype was detected only once. This may arise from a read error, as a much more abundant clone is one base away. The rearrangement joins TRBV4-1 to TRBJ2-1, with D perhaps TRBD2 (5 bases). The germline V gene has CDR1 MGHRA and CDR2 YSYEKL. The CDR3 length is 13 residues. V dropped 3 bases and J dropped 9 bases, with 12 bases sitting between them. The DNA of the CDR3 is TGCGCCAGCAGCCATGGTACTGCGGGTGAGCAGTTCTTC. This sequence encodes CASSHGTAGEQFF.

This clonotype was counted only a few times. The J gene is TRBJ2-3, the V gene TRBV20-1, with TRBD2 matching over 7 bases. CDR1 and CDR2 from the germline V gene are DFQATT and SNEGSKA (reference sequence). Trimming took 3 bases from V and 5 from J; bases not matched to a gene: 8. CDR3 length: 14 amino acids. This CDR3 reads CSARGAGRGDTQYF. The CDR3 nucleotides are TGCAGTGCTAGGGGAGCGGGGCGGGGAGATACGCAGTATTTT.

V usage is TRBV7-3 and J usage is TRBJ2-1, with TRBD2 as a possible D gene (6 bases). Germline V gives CDR1 SGHTA, CDR2 FQGTGA. This CDR3 is 15 amino acids long. V was pared by 0 bases and J by 6 bases, with 12 bases between. CDR3 in amino acids: CASSLTGLVGNEQFF. The CDR3 bases are TGTGCCAGCAGCTTAACGGGACTGGTGGGCAATGAGCAGTTCTTC.

This clonotype has a handful of counts. The rearrangement links TRBV7-9 to TRBJ2-1; a possible D gene is TRBD1 (6 bases). Trimming left V 0 bases short and J 3 bases short, with 9 bases between. Germline loops: CDR1 SEHNR, CDR2 FQNEAQ (reference sequence). The CDR3 totals 15 residues. The CDR3 sequence is CASSLAQGDYNEQFF. DNA of the CDR3: TGTGCCAGCAGCTTAGCACAGGGAGACTACAATGAGCAGTTCTTC.

The V and J genes are TRBV15 and TRBJ1-1, with D possibly TRBD1 on 6 matching bases. The CDR3 spans 13 residues. Germline V lookup: CDR1 LNHNV, CDR2 YYDKDF (reference sequence). Trimming took 3 bases from V and 6 from J, leaving 11 bases between them. For the CDR3, the DNA is TGTGCCACCAGCAGTGGGAAGGGGGCTGAAGCTTTCTTT. It codes for CATSSGKGAEAFF.

As to this clonotype: Since a much larger clone is just one base distant, this may be a read error. V gene TRBV7-2 combines with J gene TRBJ1-4; D unresolved. The ends were cut back, 6 bases at V and 8 bases at J, with 19 bases in the middle. This CDR3 is built from 15 residues. In germline, CDR1 is SGHTA, CDR2 FQGNSA. The CDR3: CASRSLGVGREKLFF. The CDR3 DNA reads as TGTGCCAGCAGAAGCTTAGGAGTGGGCAGGGAAAAACTGTTTTTT.

The chain carries TRBV20-1 and TRBJ2-7; maybe TRBD1 (5 bases). CDR1 and CDR2 from the germline V gene are DFQATT and SNEGSKA (reference sequence). The CDR3 is 13 amino acids. The germline V and J ends were trimmed by 5 bases and 8 bases, with 19 bases remaining between them. Written as DNA, the CDR3 is TGCAGTGCTCCCGTGGGGCGGAGCCAGAAGCAGTACTTC. This codes for CSAPVGRSQKQYF.

This clonotype has more than one count but fewer than ten. V and J are TRBV9 and TRBJ2-3, with 10 nucleotides matching TRBD2. V lost 4 bases, J lost 6 bases, and 14 bases stayed unmatched. This CDR3 region has 17 residues. Germline assignment: CDR1 SGDLS and CDR2 YYNGEE. Here the CDR3 DNA reads TGTGCCAGCAGCCCCCGAAAGAGCGGGGGGGCGGCGGATACGCAGTATTTT. Translation gives CASSPRKSGGAADTQYF.

The rearrangement links TRBV6-1 to TRBJ2-2, with 7 positions matching TRBD1. The CDR3 sequence is 13 residues long. The germline V gene has CDR1 MNHNS and CDR2 SASEGT. The junction had 5 bases not matched to a gene; V was cut back by 8 bases and J by 5 bases. CDR3 protein: CASSTGLTGELFF. CDR3 DNA: TGTGCCAGCTCGACAGGGTTAACCGGGGAGCTGTTTTTT.

The chain is built from TRBV9 and TRBJ2-7, with unresolved D. The germline V and J ends were trimmed by 0 bases and 2 bases, with 15 bases remaining between them. This CDR3 comprises 16 residues. Germline loops: CDR1 SGDLS, CDR2 YYNGEE. The DNA for the CDR3 is TGTGCCAGCAGCGTAGACTTTGGGAAACCCCCCTACGAGCAGTACTTC. This codes for CASSVDFGKPPYEQYF.

The chain joins TRBV9 to TRBJ2-2; 7 bases agree with TRBD1. V trimming: 0 bases; J trimming: 5 bases; junction bases outside the gene matches: 4. Germline V gene lookup returns CDR1 SGDLS and CDR2 YYNGEE. The CDR3 runs to 15 residues. CDR3 sequence (DNA): TGTGCCAGCAGCGTAGTGGGACAGATGACCGGGGAGCTGTTTTTT. As protein: CASSVVGQMTGELFF. The full variable domain, in which reference TRBV9 and TRBJ2-2 provide the parts outside the CDR3, is DSGVTQTPKHLITATGQRVTLRCSPRSGDLSVYWYQQSLDQGLQFLIQYYNGEERAKGNILERFSAQQFPDLHSELNLSSLELGDSALYFCASSVVGQMTGELFFGEGSRLTVL.

The chain uses TRBV20-1 and TRBJ2-5; D is ambiguous. The CDR3 has 15 residues. The V and J ends lost 5 bases and 2 bases respectively, with 18 bases between them. The germline CDR1 and CDR2 sequences are DFQATT and SNEGSKA (reference sequence). The DNA for the CDR3 is TGCAGTGCTCCACCTACGCGTCCAGTTCAAGAGACCCAGTACTTC. Amino acids: CSAPPTRPVQETQYF.

This clonotype came up a few times. This rearrangement joins TRBV15 to TRBJ2-1; D is ambiguous. Trimming left V 1 base short and J 6 bases short, with 7 bases between. Per germline, CDR1 LNHNV and CDR2 YYDKDF (reference sequence). The CDR3 totals 13 residues. CDR3 sequence (DNA): TGTGCCACCAGCAGAGTACCCCTCAATGAGCAGTTCTTC. It is translated as CATSRVPLNEQFF.